These 29 T cell receptor beta chains came from one sample sequenced in a study of blood T cell repertoires in COVID-19. Profiling relied on immunoSEQ multiplex PCR, and the TCRdb table lists in-frame clones only, not all of them. The sample shows under 130,000 clones, around 76% of them seen only once. The specimen was peripheral blood. These receptors came from a woman aged 70 to 79 with acute or convalescent COVID-19.

The V call is TRBV15, the J call TRBJ2-2; a possible D gene is TRBD1 (5 bases). Trimming removed 0 bases at V and 5 bases at J, with 10 bases between. This CDR3 spans 15 amino acids. CDR1 LNHNV and CDR2 YYDKDF come from the germline V gene (reference sequence). The DNA of the CDR3 is TGTGCCACCAGCAGAGAAACCAGGGTAACCGGGGAGCTGTTTTTT. Translating gives CATSRETRVTGELFF.

V usage is TRBV5-6 and J usage is TRBJ2-7, with a possible D match to TRBD2 (6 bases). The V end was cut by 0 bases, the J end by 4 bases, with 11 bases between. From germline, CDR1 is SGHDT and CDR2 YYEEEE. The CDR3 runs 14 residues. The CDR3 loop reads CASSLAQGGYEQYF. CDR3 sequence (DNA): TGTGCCAGCAGCTTGGCGCAGGGAGGTTACGAGCAGTACTTC. The variable domain in full, completed from reference TRBV5-6 and TRBJ2-7, reads DAGVTQSPTHLIKTRGQQVTLRCSPKSGHDTVSWYQQALGQGPQFIFQYYEEEERQRGNFPDRFSGHQFPNYSSELNVNALLLGDSALYLCASSLAQGGYEQYFGPGTRLTVT.

This clone appeared a single time. The chain is built from TRBV28 and TRBJ1-4, with TRBD1 identical over 7 bases. The V gene's germline CDR1 is MDHEN and CDR2 SYDVKM. Trimming at V came to 5 bases and at J to 10 bases, leaving 10 bases not matched to a gene. This CDR3 comprises 14 residues. The chain's CDR3 is CASSLLQGRGKLFF. DNA for the CDR3: TGTGCCAGCAGTCTCTTACAGGGGCGAGGAAAACTGTTTTTT.

The rearrangement uses TRBV2 and TRBJ1-6, with 9 bases matching TRBD1. CDR3 length equals 14 residues. Germline-derived CDR1 and CDR2 are SNHLY and FYNNEI. The V gene end was trimmed by 6 bases and the J gene end by 10 bases; junction bases not matched to a gene: 7. The CDR3 here is CASRTGGAGSPLHF. The CDR3 nucleotides are TGTGCCAGCAGAACAGGGGGCGCCGGGTCACCCCTCCACTTT.

The genes are TRBV18 and TRBJ1-1; 8 bases are shared with TRBD1. This CDR3 has 15 amino acids. Unmatched junction bases numbered 7, after V lost 4 bases and J lost 3 bases. From germline, CDR1 is KGHSH and CDR2 LQKENI. The CDR3 DNA sequence: TGTGCCAGCTCACGAGGACAGGGCAGATACACTGAAGCTTTCTTT. Its translation is CASSRGQGRYTEAFF.

The rearrangement uses TRBV29-1 and TRBJ1-2, with TRBD1 matching over 8 bases. Germline CDR1 reads SQVTM; CDR2 reads ANQGSEA. The CDR3 sequence is 11 residues long. With 7 bases clipped from V and 8 bases from J, the junction kept 6 bases outside the gene matches. The CDR3: CSAGQGAGYTF. CDR3 nucleotide sequence: TGCAGCGCTGGCCAGGGGGCAGGCTACACCTTC.

The rearrangement uses TRBV24-1 and TRBJ2-5; 7 nucleotides align to TRBD1. V gave up 6 bases and J gave up 4 bases; unmatched junction bases: 7. CDR1 is KGHDR and CDR2 is SFDVKD in the germline V gene. The length of the CDR3 is 14 residues. The CDR3 region is CATSIGGGGETQYF. The CDR3 nucleotides read TGTGCCACCAGTATAGGGGGCGGAGGAGAGACCCAGTACTTC.

The CDR3 DNA reads TGTGCCAGCTCACCACCCATTATCGGGACAGGGCTTGAAGCTTTCTTT. Residues: CASSPPIIGTGLEAFF. J is TRBJ1-1 and V is TRBV18; 9 bases map to TRBD1. The J segment lost 7 bases and the V segment lost 0 bases, leaving 9 bases of the junction unmatched. CDR3 length: 16 residues. Germline assignment: CDR1 KGHSH and CDR2 LQKENI.

This CDR3 is CASSSPGTGTQPQHF. CDR3 DNA: TGTGCCAGCAGCTCCCCCGGGACAGGGACTCAGCCCCAGCATTTT. This rearrangement joins TRBV7-9 to TRBJ1-5; 9 positions agree with TRBD1. The CDR3 runs 15 residues. Per germline, CDR1 SEHNR and CDR2 FQNEAQ (reference sequence). V lost 4 bases, J lost 6 bases, and 7 bases stayed unmatched.

The gene calls are TRBV11-2 and TRBJ1-3; D is unresolved. This CDR3 is 15 amino acids long. Per germline, CDR1 SGHAT and CDR2 FQNNGV. Trimming cost V 0 bases and J 2 bases, with 8 bases left between them. The CDR3 coding sequence is TGTGCCAGCAGCTTAGAGGGAGGGACTGGAAACACCATATATTTT. Translated, it gives CASSLEGGTGNTIYF.

V and J are TRBV11-2 and TRBJ1-2; the match to TRBD1 covers 7 bases. This CDR3 has 14 amino acids. The junction had 5 bases not matched to a gene; V was cut back by 5 bases and J by 2 bases. The germline gives CDR1 SGHAT, CDR2 FQNNGV. CDR3 coding DNA: TGTGCCAGCAGCCAACAGACAGGGAACTATGGCTACACCTTC. It codes for CASSQQTGNYGYTF.

The sample holds a few counts of this clone. The rearrangement joins TRBV7-2 to TRBJ2-1, with a tentative D call TRBD2 (5 bases). Germline CDR1 reads SGHTA; CDR2 reads FQGNSA. The CDR3 contains 14 residues. V shed 3 bases and J shed 5 bases, with 11 bases lying between them. CDR3 loop: CASSFGELHNEQFF. CDR3 DNA sequence: TGTGCCAGCAGCTTCGGGGAACTTCACAATGAGCAGTTCTTC.

This rearrangement joins TRBV10-1 to TRBJ1-5; unclear D gene. The length of the CDR3 is 12 residues. V lost 2 bases to trimming and J lost 6 bases, with 5 bases between them. Germline CDR1 is WNHNN and CDR2 is SYGVQD (reference sequence). The CDR3 sequence: CASSEGLQPQHF. The CDR3 bases are TGCGCCAGCAGTGAGGGGCTTCAGCCCCAGCATTTT.

V is TRBV12-3 or TRBV12-4 and J is TRBJ1-5, with TRBD1 matching over 9 bases. Trimming cost V 6 bases and J 5 bases; bases outside gene matches: 2. The CDR3 has 13 amino acids. CDR3 amino acids: CASSGTGYQPQHF. CDR3 nucleotides: TGTGCCAGCAGCGGGACAGGGTATCAGCCCCAGCATTTT.

This chain uses TRBV10-2 with TRBJ1-6; D gene unclear. There are 15 residues in the CDR3. CDR1 and CDR2 (germline): WSHSY, SAAADI. V gave up 6 bases and J gave up 0 bases, with 9 bases separating them. The CDR3 nucleotides read TGCGCCAGCAGCGGTACTTTCTCCTATAATTCACCCCTCCACTTT. This sequence encodes CASSGTFSYNSPLHF.

The chain joins TRBV18 to TRBJ2-1; the D gene is possibly TRBD2 (5 bases). The V end was cut by 2 bases, the J end by 6 bases, with 14 bases between. The germline CDR1 and CDR2 sequences are KGHSH and LQKENI. This CDR3 has 15 amino acids. The CDR3 nucleotides are TGTGCCAGCTCACCAGGCCCAAGGCGGGTCAATGAGCAGTTCTTC. This codes for CASSPGPRRVNEQFF.

This chain links TRBV10-2 with TRBJ1-3; perhaps TRBD1 as D (5 bases). The CDR3 has 17 amino acids. V was clipped by 4 bases and J by 0 bases, with 16 bases between them. CDR1 WSHSY and CDR2 SAAADI come from the germline V gene. CDR3 residues: CASSGSQGNVSGNTIYF. The CDR3 DNA reads TGCGCCAGCAGTGGTTCGCAGGGCAACGTCTCTGGAAACACCATATATTTT.

The CDR3 bases are TGTGCCTGGAGTAGCGGTCTAGCCAAAAACATTCAGTACTTC. It encodes CAWSSGLAKNIQYF. V usage is TRBV30 and J usage is TRBJ2-4; perhaps TRBD2 as D (5 bases). Germline lookup yields CDR1 GTSNPN and CDR2 SVGIG (reference sequence). The V gene lost 2 bases and the J gene lost 0 bases, with 8 bases spanning the gap. This CDR3 is built from 14 residues.

This clone was seen only a few times. The chain couples TRBV7-9 to TRBJ2-2; D gene unclear. Germline V gene data show CDR1 as SEHNR and CDR2 as FQNEAQ (reference sequence). Trimming took 1 base from V and 5 from J, leaving 11 bases between them. The CDR3 loop spans 15 amino acids. The CDR3 sequence is CASSLGATGTGELFF. CDR3 DNA: TGTGCCAGCAGCTTAGGGGCGACCGGAACCGGGGAGCTGTTTTTT.

The gene calls are TRBV7-9 and TRBJ1-6; a weak D match, TRBD1 (5 bases). The CDR3 runs to 15 residues. Deletions cut 5 bases from V and 7 bases from J, with 15 bases between. CDR1 and CDR2 from the germline V gene are SEHNR and FQNEAQ (reference sequence). CDR3 residues: CASSPSAGTNSPLHF. The CDR3 bases are TGTGCCAGCAGCCCGTCGGCGGGGACGAATTCACCCCTCCACTTT.

This clone was recorded a few times. The chain uses TRBV19 and TRBJ1-2, with no clear D. V gave up 2 bases and J gave up 7 bases, with 14 bases separating them. CDR1 is LNHDA, CDR2 SQIVND, per germline (reference sequence). This CDR3 is 14 amino acids long. The CDR3 protein is CASSILGALTGYTF. The CDR3 DNA follows: TGTGCCAGTAGTATACTCGGAGCCCTTACTGGCTACACCTTC. Based on the CDR3 plus reference TRBV19 and TRBJ1-2, the full variable domain is DGGITQSPKYLFRKEGQNVTLSCEQNLNHDAMYWYRQDPGQGLRLIYYSQIVNDFQKGDIAEGYSVSREKKESFPLTVTSAQKNPTAFYLCASSILGALTGYTFGSGTRLTVV.

The J gene is TRBJ1-1, the V gene TRBV30; perhaps TRBD1 as D (5 bases). The germline gives CDR1 GTSNPN, CDR2 SVGIG (reference sequence). This CDR3 is built from 14 residues. The V gene lost 0 bases and the J gene lost 7 bases, with 15 bases spanning the gap. This CDR3 is CAWSVPGSDSEAFF. The CDR3 coding sequence is TGTGCCTGGAGTGTACCCGGAAGTGACAGTGAAGCTTTCTTT.

A remark on this clone: This could be a read error, since a much larger clone is one nucleotide away. J is TRBJ1-2 and V is TRBV3-1 (or the pseudogene TRBV3-2); 7 bases match TRBD1. CDR3 length: 13 residues. Unmatched junction bases numbered 3, after V lost 5 bases and J lost 3 bases. CDR1 is LGHDT, CDR2 YNNKEL, per germline (reference sequence). In nucleotides, the CDR3 is TGTGCCAGCAGCGACACAGGGGACTATGGCTACACCTTC. Its protein product is CASSDTGDYGYTF.

This clone appeared a single time. The chain carries TRBV4-1 and TRBJ2-2, with 13 nucleotides matching TRBD2. The V gene's germline CDR1 is MGHRA and CDR2 YSYEKL. With V trimmed by 4 bases and J by 9 bases, 8 bases remained unmatched. CDR3 length: 16 amino acids. CDR3 amino acids: CASSRETSGGARELFF. DNA for the CDR3: TGCGCCAGCAGCCGGGAAACTAGCGGGGGGGCGCGGGAGCTGTTTTTT.

The rearrangement links TRBV5-6 to TRBJ2-7; possibly TRBD1 for D (6 bases). Germline V CDR1 and CDR2: SGHDT, YYEEEE. The V end was cut by 2 bases, the J end by 3 bases, with 9 bases between. This CDR3 has 13 residues. The chain's CDR3 is CASSFLGGYEQYF. DNA for the CDR3: TGTGCCAGCAGCTTCCTAGGGGGCTACGAGCAGTACTTC.

The V call is TRBV29-1, the J call TRBJ1-2; D remains ambiguous. The V gene lost 2 bases and the J gene lost 4 bases, with 14 bases spanning the gap. This CDR3 has 14 residues. Germline V lookup: CDR1 SQVTM, CDR2 ANQGSEA. The CDR3 is CSVEWHFGSYGYTF. CDR3 nucleotides: TGCAGCGTTGAATGGCATTTCGGGAGCTATGGCTACACCTTC.

This clone has a count of ten or more. The J gene is TRBJ2-7, the V gene TRBV5-5, with TRBD1 identical over 7 bases. Germline assignment: CDR1 SGHKS and CDR2 YYEKEE (reference sequence). This CDR3 has 16 amino acids. Germline trimming cut 4 bases from V and 4 bases from J; bases unmatched to any gene: 14. CDR3 region: CASSQPLRNRGYEQYF. The CDR3 nucleotides are TGTGCCAGCAGCCAGCCCCTCCGGAACAGGGGTTACGAGCAGTACTTC. Full variable domain (missing parts from reference TRBV5-5 and TRBJ2-7): DAGVTQSPTHLIKTRGQQVTLRCSPISGHKSVSWYQQVLGQGPQFIFQYYEKEERGRGNFPDRFSARQFPNYSSELNVNALLLGDSALYLCASSQPLRNRGYEQYFGPGTRLTVT.

The chain recombines TRBV6-1 with TRBJ2-7; D uncertain. The CDR3 loop spans 12 amino acids. Trimming shortened V by 2 bases and J by 4 bases, and 6 bases separated the two germline ends. Germline V gene sequence: CDR1 MNHNS, CDR2 SASEGT. The CDR3 sequence: CASSEMRYEQYF. The CDR3 DNA follows: TGTGCCAGCAGTGAAATGCGGTACGAGCAGTACTTC.

This clone occurred once. This chain uses TRBV5-4 with TRBJ1-5; TRBD1 agrees at 9 bases. With V trimmed by 0 bases and J by 3 bases, 4 bases remained unmatched. The germline V gene has CDR1 SGHNT and CDR2 YYREEE (reference sequence). The CDR3 runs 16 residues. The CDR3 is CASSLAGQGINQPQHF. The CDR3 bases are TGTGCCAGCAGCTTGGCCGGACAGGGGATCAATCAGCCCCAGCATTTT.